This TCR beta chain was found in a study of shared clonotypes between healthy human individuals. Original analysis: Filtering differed because ImmunoSEQ produced junction-only sequences that carried no quality scores. Measured with immunoSEQ multiplex PCR; TCRdb has only the in-frame clones, and not every one. From that table come the V and J calls and clone size; the DNA was used to work out D and trimming. The table lists some 490,000 clones, 70% to 80% of them singletons. This CDR3 is 14 amino acids long. The germline V and J ends were trimmed by 0 bases and 7 bases, with 12 bases remaining between them. CDR1 and CDR2 from the germline V gene are ENHRY and SYGVKD.

This sequence was found in a woman aged 40-49 years in good health. Some clones in this sample may be carry-over from other donors' samples. Sequencing used PBMCs. The chain is built from TRBV10-3 and TRBJ1-2; no firm D call. CDR3 coding DNA: TGTGCCATCAGTGAGTCGCCGACTACAAGTGGCTACACCTTC. Its protein is CAISESPTTSGYTF.